Below, 29 T cell receptor beta chains from the same sample are listed, as sequenced in a study of immune evolution from preneoplasia to lung adenocarcinoma. Libraries were prepared by immunoSEQ multiplex PCR; TCRdb keeps only in-frame clonotypes and omits some of them. The sample consists of several thousand clones, 76% of them appearing once. Sequences were obtained from FFPE minimally invasive lung adenocarcinoma tissue. These receptor sequences come from a person in their 70s with lung adenocarcinoma.

This clone is a singleton in its sample. The chain combines TRBV28 with TRBJ2-7, with TRBD1 identical over 9 bases. This CDR3 has 15 residues. Germline V gene lookup returns CDR1 MDHEN and CDR2 SYDVKM. The V segment lost 4 bases and the J segment 4 bases; nucleotides outside the gene matches: 8. The CDR3 DNA sequence: TGTGCCAGCAGTTCGTTAGGACAGGGGAGGTACGAGCAGTACTTC. Amino acids: CASSSLGQGRYEQYF.

The CDR3 loop reads CSARGTKAAFF. The CDR3 DNA reads as TGCAGTGCTAGAGGGACTAAAGCTGCTTTCTTT. The chain links TRBV20-1 to TRBJ1-1, with D uncertain. CDR1 and CDR2 from the germline V gene are DFQATT and SNEGSKA (reference sequence). V dropped 1 base and J dropped 11 bases, with 11 bases sitting between them. The CDR3 has 11 residues.

The rearrangement joins TRBV18 to TRBJ1-4; TRBD1 aligns across 8 bases. Unmatched junction bases numbered 7, after V lost 3 bases and J lost 7 bases. The CDR3 length is 15 residues. Germline loops: CDR1 KGHSH, CDR2 LQKENI. DNA of the CDR3: TGTGCCAGCTCACCCCAACAGGGGGGAGGTGAAAAACTGTTTTTT. Translating gives CASSPQQGGGEKLFF.

V gene TRBV6-6 combines with J gene TRBJ1-1; D not certain. V was pared by 0 bases and J by 11 bases, with 16 bases between. CDR1 MNHNY and CDR2 SVGAGI come from the germline V gene (reference sequence). The CDR3 contains 14 residues. The CDR3 spells CASSYSNTALGAFF. In DNA form, the CDR3 reads TGTGCCAGCAGTTACTCGAATACAGCTCTCGGGGCTTTCTTT.

V usage is TRBV6-5 and J usage is TRBJ2-1; weak D call: TRBD2 (6 bases). Per germline, CDR1 MNHEY and CDR2 SVGAGI. V gave up 6 bases and J gave up 5 bases, with 11 bases separating them. CDR3 length equals 13 residues. This CDR3 reads CASSRWGDNEQFF. In nucleotides, the CDR3 is TGTGCCAGCAGCCGATGGGGGGACAATGAGCAGTTCTTC.

The chain couples TRBV5-1 to TRBJ2-1; 9 bases match TRBD2. Germline CDR1 and CDR2: SGHRS and YFSETQ. The CDR3 is made up of 16 amino acids. With 4 bases clipped from V and 7 bases from J, the junction kept 12 bases outside the gene matches. The CDR3 sequence is CASSRRAGGPENEQFF. In DNA form, the CDR3 reads TGCGCCAGCAGCAGGAGGGCGGGAGGGCCGGAAAATGAGCAGTTCTTC. The whole variable domain, remainder taken from reference TRBV5-1 and TRBJ2-1, is KAGVTQTPRYLIKTRGQQVTLSCSPISGHRSVSWYQQTPGQGLQFLFEYFSETQRNKGNFPGRFSGRQFSNSRSEMNVSTLELGDSALYLCASSRRAGGPENEQFFGPGTRLTVL.

V is TRBV19 and J is TRBJ1-5; 9 positions match TRBD1. Germline CDR1 is LNHDA and CDR2 is SQIVND (reference sequence). V dropped 4 bases and J dropped 7; count of bases not matched to a gene: 8. The CDR3 covers 15 residues. The CDR3 DNA follows: TGTGCCAGTAGTAATCCTGGGACAGGGAGACAGCCCCAGCATTTT. It codes for CASSNPGTGRQPQHF.

There are a few counts of this clone. V is TRBV28 and J is TRBJ2-1; D gene uncertain. Trimming took 3 bases from V and 8 from J, leaving 11 bases between them. Germline CDR1 MDHEN, CDR2 SYDVKM. CDR3 length equals 13 residues. The CDR3 DNA sequence: TGTGCCAGCAGTTTGCTCGTGCGCGATGAGCAGTTCTTC. This translates into CASSLLVRDEQFF.

The genes are TRBV7-9 and TRBJ2-5; 8 nucleotides match TRBD2. CDR3 length: 15 amino acids. The V gene end was trimmed by 3 bases and the J gene end by 5 bases; junction bases not matched to a gene: 8. Germline-derived CDR1 and CDR2 are SEHNR and FQNEAQ (reference sequence). Here the CDR3 reads CASSLGTSEMETQYF. The CDR3 bases are TGTGCCAGCAGCTTGGGGACTAGTGAAATGGAGACCCAGTACTTC.

This clone was seen more than once but under ten times. V usage is TRBV29-1 and J usage is TRBJ2-3, with a tentative D call TRBD2 (7 bases). The CDR3 is 12 amino acids. The ends were cut back, 6 bases at V and 2 bases at J, with 9 bases in the middle. The germline V gene encodes CDR1 SQVTM and CDR2 ANQGSEA. Here the CDR3 DNA reads TGCAGCGTCCGGGGGGCCACAGATACGCAGTATTTT. Residues: CSVRGATDTQYF.

This clone was recorded a few times. This chain connects TRBV9 to TRBJ2-1; no reliable D call. Germline V lookup: CDR1 SGDLS, CDR2 YYNGEE. This CDR3 comprises 13 residues. V dropped 2 bases and J dropped 9 bases, with 12 bases sitting between them. The CDR3 reads CASSVDLFGEQFF. The CDR3 nucleotides are TGTGCCAGCAGCGTCGACCTTTTCGGTGAGCAGTTCTTC.

The genes are TRBV5-1 and TRBJ2-1; unclear D gene. The V end was cut by 4 bases, the J end by 4 bases, with 18 bases between. The germline V gene has CDR1 SGHRS and CDR2 YFSETQ. This CDR3 spans 16 amino acids. The CDR3 loop is CASSRDITQAYNEQFF. CDR3 sequence (DNA): TGCGCCAGCAGCAGGGATATTACTCAGGCTTACAATGAGCAGTTCTTC.

This chain links TRBV9 with TRBJ2-2, with TRBD2 matching 8 bases. CDR3 length equals 15 residues. The ends lost 4 bases at V and 5 bases at J; junction bases unmatched: 7. CDR1 is SGDLS and CDR2 is YYNGEE in the germline V gene. The CDR3 is CASSPGGVETGELFF. The CDR3 nucleotides are TGTGCCAGCAGCCCCGGGGGGGTTGAGACCGGGGAGCTGTTTTTT.

The chain couples TRBV1 to TRBJ2-3; TRBD2 is the table's D call, not checked against the DNA. TRBV1 is classified as a pseudogene. The CDR3 runs 16 residues. CDR3 bases: TGCACTAGCAGCCAGAGAGGGTCCCATGACACAGATACGCAGTATTTT. Protein: CTSSQRGSHDTDTQYF.

This chain uses TRBV15 with TRBJ1-5; TRBD1 matches at 8 bases. V gave up 1 base and J gave up 3 bases; unmatched junction bases: 11. Germline V gives CDR1 LNHNV, CDR2 YYDKDF (reference sequence). CDR3 size: 18 residues. CDR3 sequence: CATSRVQWGQEDNQPQHF. CDR3 DNA sequence: TGTGCCACCAGCAGAGTTCAGTGGGGACAGGAAGACAATCAGCCCCAGCATTTT.

This rearrangement joins TRBV29-1 to TRBJ2-3; 9 nucleotides agree with TRBD1. The V gene end was trimmed by 8 bases and the J gene end by 5 bases; junction bases not matched to a gene: 8. The CDR3 loop spans 13 amino acids. CDR1 SQVTM and CDR2 ANQGSEA come from the germline V gene. CDR3 loop: CSTRTGAGDTQYF. The CDR3 DNA is TGCAGCACCCGGACAGGGGCGGGAGATACGCAGTATTTT.

The rearrangement uses TRBV9 and TRBJ2-2; D not certain. The CDR3 runs 13 residues. V lost 0 bases to trimming and J lost 4 bases, with 4 bases between them. Per germline, CDR1 SGDLS and CDR2 YYNGEE. CDR3 sequence: CASSVDLTGELFF. CDR3 nucleotides: TGTGCCAGCAGCGTAGACCTCACCGGGGAGCTGTTTTTT.

This clone came up once. The V and J genes are TRBV28 and TRBJ2-7, with 9 bases fitting TRBD2. There are 14 residues in the CDR3. CDR1 and CDR2 (germline): MDHEN, SYDVKM. With 8 bases clipped from V and 3 bases from J, the junction kept 8 bases outside the gene matches. CDR3 amino acids: CASEGPTSGYEQYF. CDR3 nucleotides: TGTGCCAGCGAGGGGCCGACTAGCGGCTACGAGCAGTACTTC.

This clone has a handful of counts. This chain connects TRBV29-1 to TRBJ1-2; D is unclear. The ends were cut back, 0 bases at V and 5 bases at J, with 7 bases in the middle. This CDR3 has 12 amino acids. Germline values: CDR1 SQVTM, CDR2 ANQGSEA. The CDR3 is CSVEDAGYGYTF. The CDR3 DNA sequence: TGCAGCGTTGAAGATGCGGGGTATGGCTACACCTTC.

The chain employs TRBV4-2 and TRBJ2-3, with D unclear. Trimming shortened V by 4 bases and J by 6 bases, and 11 bases separated the two germline ends. The CDR3 is 13 amino acids. Germline CDR1 LGHNA, CDR2 YNFKEQ. The CDR3 protein is CASSRDFSDTQYF. CDR3 coding DNA: TGTGCCAGCAGCCGAGACTTTTCGGATACGCAGTATTTT.

The CDR3 loop reads CASSLGSLRRDRNEQYF. CDR3 bases: TGTGCCAGCAGCTTAGGTTCTCTTCGCAGGGATCGCAACGAGCAGTACTTC. The chain has TRBV7-9 and TRBJ2-7, with D perhaps matching TRBD1 (5 bases). V was pared by 1 base and J by 5 bases, with 21 bases between. Per the germline V gene, CDR1 is SEHNR and CDR2 is FQNEAQ (reference sequence). The CDR3 is 17 amino acids.

CDR3 nucleotide sequence: TGTGCCAGCTCATTGTCCAAAGGAGGCTTCAATGAAAAACTGTTTTTT. Encoded protein: CASSLSKGGFNEKLFF. The chain joins TRBV18 to TRBJ1-4; no firm D call. The CDR3 has 16 amino acids. Germline lookup yields CDR1 KGHSH and CDR2 LQKENI. The V gene lost 5 bases and the J gene lost 5 bases, with 18 bases spanning the gap.

The chain employs TRBV19 and TRBJ2-7; D perhaps matches TRBD2 (6 bases). Trimming removed 3 bases at V and 3 bases at J, with 21 bases between. Germline V gene lookup returns CDR1 LNHDA and CDR2 SQIVND (reference sequence). This CDR3 is built from 17 residues. CDR3 in amino acids: CASSIILPGGVHYEQYF. The DNA of the CDR3 is TGTGCCAGTAGTATCATCCTACCTGGCGGGGTCCACTACGAGCAGTACTTC.

The chain carries TRBV21-1 and TRBJ2-1. TRBV21-1 counts as a pseudogene. The CDR3 loop spans 16 amino acids. The DNA for the CDR3 is TGTGCCAGCAGCAAGACGGGACGGATAGCCTACAATGAGCAGTTCTTC. As protein: CASSKTGRIAYNEQFF.

The CDR3 DNA reads TGTGCCAGCAGTCAACCACGGGCAGGCCCCACTGAAGCTTTCTTT. This encodes CASSQPRAGPTEAFF. The chain links TRBV28 to TRBJ1-1; D gene uncertain. CDR1 is MDHEN and CDR2 is SYDVKM in the germline V gene. V shed 5 bases and J shed 4 bases, with 17 bases lying between them. There are 15 residues in the CDR3.

The chain recombines TRBV5-1 with TRBJ2-5; D may be TRBD1 or TRBD2 (5 bases each). Germline V gives CDR1 SGHRS, CDR2 YFSETQ. The ends were cut back, 3 bases at V and 2 bases at J, with 11 bases in the middle. The CDR3 is made up of 14 amino acids. CDR3 sequence: CASSSGRLQETQYF. Written as DNA, the CDR3 is TGCGCCAGCAGCTCGGGACGCTTACAAGAGACCCAGTACTTC.

This chain connects TRBV13 to TRBJ1-1, with 7 bases identical to TRBD1. J lost 0 bases, V lost 5 bases, and 6 bases had no gene match. The CDR3 contains 15 residues. Germline values: CDR1 PRHDT, CDR2 FYEKMQ (reference sequence). CDR3 residues: CASSDRTGLNTEAFF. The CDR3 DNA is TGTGCCAGCAGCGACCGGACAGGACTGAACACTGAAGCTTTCTTT.

The V and J genes are TRBV18 and TRBJ2-5, with D uncertain. V dropped 4 bases and J dropped 2 bases, with 8 bases sitting between them. This CDR3 has 13 amino acids. Germline V gene sequence: CDR1 KGHSH, CDR2 LQKENI. The CDR3 DNA reads TGTGCCAGCTCACGGACGGTACAAGAGACCCAGTACTTC. It is translated as CASSRTVQETQYF.

The gene calls are TRBV2 and TRBJ2-4; 7 bases agree with TRBD1. The V segment lost 5 bases and the J segment 6 bases; nucleotides outside the gene matches: 7. This CDR3 comprises 14 residues. Germline CDR1 reads SNHLY; CDR2 reads FYNNEI. CDR3: CASSNDRDLNIQYF. The CDR3 coding sequence is TGTGCCAGCAGTAACGACAGGGACCTAAACATTCAGTACTTC.